This TCR beta chain came from a study of long-term antiretroviral therapy in people with HIV. V lost 2 bases, J lost 6 bases, and 8 bases stayed unmatched. The CDR3 is 15 amino acids. In germline, CDR1 is SGHTA, CDR2 FQGTGA. With survey level as its setting, the immunoSEQ assay was v3.0. Clones were read by immunoSEQ multiplex PCR, and TCRdb kept only the in-frame ones, dropping some. The sample lists tens of thousands of clones, about four fifths seen once, with 6% to 8.5% in the top ten. This clone was observed a few times. The source of this sequence is a man aged 25 to 40 with HIV. The chain employs TRBV7-3 and TRBJ2-7; 9 nucleotides line up with TRBD1. The source was unsorted PBMCs, collected 1.5 years after starting antiretroviral therapy. Here the CDR3 reads CASSLGTGTPSEQYF. CDR3 DNA sequence: TGTGCCAGCAGCTTAGGGACAGGGACTCCAAGCGAGCAGTACTTC.